This T cell receptor beta chain was sequenced for a study of cytomegalovirus exposure and HLA in healthy donors (dated by TCRdb to the late 2010s). A note on the overall study: In an earlier analysis of several hundred of the donors, 276 Gb of sequence data and 90 million to 120 million unique TCR beta sequences from 180 million or so T cells were reported. Of the roughly 390 genotyped donors, around 81% fell in the genetic ancestry cluster associated with self-reported Caucasian donors. All discovery cohort repertoires had been generated on a single sequencing platform. The number of typed donors differed by locus: roughly 620-640 for A, B, C, DRB1 and DQB1; approximately 520 for DQA1; approximately 610 for DPA1; and roughly 470 for DPB1. Genome-wide SNP genotypes for about three fifths of the roughly 670 donors were used in a later genetic analysis, which treated that subset as a discovery cohort. Because of strong linkage in the cohort, roughly five DR-DQ haplotypes were treated as single units for association and clustering. Along with the approximately 700-subject first cohort, a separate validation cohort of 120 different subjects was used. Around 320 gigabases of sequencing data and roughly 90 million unique TCR sequences were included in an early release covering several hundred HLA-typed donors. Donor age, sex, ethnicity and CMV serostatus were compiled alongside the repertoire data. In a later analysis, previously published TCR beta repertoires from several hundred donors were re-analyzed and high-resolution HLA genotyping was added so that TCR occurrence patterns could be studied. To predict cytomegalovirus infection status, the study brought together high-throughput TCR immunosequencing, statistical association of individual TCRs with disease status, and machine learning. The study used immunosequencing to profile the T cell repertoires of 666 subjects and linked those repertoires to cytomegalovirus serostatus. Class I and class II HLA loci were covered by the typing at four-digit resolution. Among a few hundred genotyped donors of the cohort, an average of roughly 240,000 unique TCR beta nucleotide sequences were sequenced per donor, roughly 20% of them non-productive. Rather than drawing on any new phenotypic data, the later analysis identified candidate immune exposures from TCR beta sequences and the way those sequences occurred across donors. To decide whether each TCR beta V gene segment behaved as functional or pseudogenic, an earlier analysis of 587 of the donors relied on high-throughput TCR beta sequencing. The study aimed to test whether cataloging public T cell receptors could reveal signatures of past pathogen exposure.

V is clipped by 4 bases and J by 5 bases, and the sequence between their germline boundaries is 14 bases long. CDR1 KGHSH and CDR2 LQKENI are derived from the germline V gene. Taken from cysteine to phenylalanine, the CDR3 has 15 residues. This entry keeps only the CDR3 DNA: 45 bases, framed from base 1. Details on this clone: What antigen it recognizes has not been identified. Base qualities are not at hand, and no much larger clone is one base apart.

What the work shows at the level of the full study, not this receptor alone: While some public TCRs were present in many individuals, most TCR sequences turned up only very rarely across donors. Because counts were too low, more than 15 rarely observed V segments, including chromosome 9 orphons, were left out of the earlier analysis of several hundred of the donors. The study gave a list of 150 to 200 TCR beta chains associated with cytomegalovirus. A later analysis associated approximately 17,000 TCR beta sequences with specific HLA alleles at a false discovery rate of 0.05. It was suggested by the authors that the approach could potentially be generalized to other disease states and immunological phenotypes. When HLA alleles, especially DR and DQ, strongly co-occurred, TCR associations were difficult to assign to individual alleles. A later analysis found that TCR association rates varied across HLA loci, with DRB1 alleles showing the most associated TCRs and HLA-C alleles the fewest. The classifier was reported to diagnose cytomegalovirus status with high specificity and sensitivity in both the original cohort and the validation cohort. Linkage disequilibrium might explain the correlated functional status among segregating V segments, but an unknown experimental factor could not be ruled out. In a later genetic analysis, a missense DCLRE1C variant was associated with V-gene and J-gene trimming of TCR beta chains, and the association was replicated in an independent cohort. Compared with the approximately 670-donor mean, donors in an Asian-associated ancestry cluster had fewer N-insertions in productive TCRs, according to a later genetic analysis. A group of highly shared sequence variants was considered likely to be a technical artifact of the sequencing pipeline. Because HLA typing was missing for some donors at each locus, association tests included only the typed subset. The presence/absence analyses assumed that sequencing depth was roughly uniform across donors, and that assumption may not be true. Only TCR beta chains were sequenced in this cohort, and the absence of alpha or paired-chain data limited detectable features. According to a later analysis, most CMV-associated TCR beta chains appeared to be HLA-restricted, and the HLA associations seemed to be driven largely by CMV exposure. A few of the identified cytomegalovirus-associated TCR beta chains were confirmed in vitro to be specific for cytomegalovirus antigens. A further reported finding was that TCR beta sequences accurately predicted the HLA-A and HLA-B alleles for most subjects in the first cohort. A later analysis found that HLA-associated TCR beta chains were more clonally expanded and had lower generation probabilities than equally common non-associated chains. Immune exposure information for the cohort was limited to CMV serostatus. Broadly in line with IMGT annotations, most TCR beta V segments showed up in productive rearrangements about 87% or about 30% of the time in an earlier analysis of 587 of the donors. Because the 87-base-pair reads could not distinguish some IMGT-functional V segments, including TRBV6-2 and TRBV6-3, those segments were excluded. In a later analysis, several top co-occurrence clusters were reported to appear linked to parvovirus B19, influenza, CMV and Epstein-Barr virus.

Library preparation was by the immunoSEQ multiplex PCR assay. For the multiplex PCR, a mixture combining 60 forward primers for TCR Vbeta segments and 13 reverse primers for TCR Jbeta segments was used. The CDR3 region of rearranged TCR beta genes was amplified from genomic DNA by a multiplex PCR assay. The amplified TCR beta libraries were sequenced on the Illumina HiSeq System as 87-base-pair reads. The study's processing was this. A later analysis tallied tens of millions of unique TCR beta chains across the 666 repertoires, and around 12 million of those chains were shared by two or more donors. Raw reads were error-corrected and collapsed into unique sequences with a nearest-neighbor algorithm that merged closely related sequences to remove PCR and sequencing errors. To assign V, D and J gene segments, CDR3 sequences were aligned to IMGT reference sequences. Each retained sequence needed at least a six-nucleotide match to both a V gene segment and a J gene segment. Rearrangements were called productive when the CDR3 lacked stop codons and stayed in frame with V and J; all others were non-productive. Following IMGT convention, CDR3 was defined as the stretch from the second conserved V-encoded cysteine to the conserved J-encoded phenylalanine. Sequences without an unambiguous match to a single V gene segment were excluded from the earlier analysis of 450 to 750 of the donors. In an earlier analysis of some 590 of the donors, a V segment was called functional when productive rearrangements were above 56.7%, and segregating when the standard deviation between donors exceeded 5%. To diagnose cytomegalovirus status from the catalog of TCR beta chain sequences, a statistical classification framework was built. In a later analysis, V and J genes were assigned by comparing TCR nucleotide sequences against IMGT/GENE-DB human TR gene sequences. The TCRdist pipeline was used in a later analysis to assign CDR3 sequences and most-parsimonious VDJ recombination scenarios. A later analysis defined each TCR beta chain by its CDR3 amino acid sequence plus V-gene family, and excluded reads lacking a unique V-gene family. A later analysis removed 450 to 600 highly shared, low-generation-probability nucleotide sequences to deal with suspected cross-contamination and a sequencing artifact. For each public chain, a later analysis derived a clonal expansion index from normalized ranks of inferred template counts within each repertoire. In a later analysis, generation probabilities were computed using a VDJ recombination model fitted to out-of-frame rearrangements, and the results were checked against IGoR. In a later analysis, hypergeometric tests were used to score TCR-TCR, TCR-HLA and TCR-CMV co-occurrence, with a repertoire-size bias correction applied to TCR pairs. To estimate false discovery rates, a later analysis permuted the HLA or CMV assignments 20 times. In a later analysis, co-occurring TCRs were grouped using DBSCAN, and TCRdist sequence similarity was added for clustering within HLA-allele-positive subsets. Co-occurrence clustering excluded repertoires with fewer than 30,000 or more than 120,000 public chains, plus five with anomalous nucleotide sharing. In its TCRdb copy, this immuneACCESS table keeps in-frame sequences only and misses some clones. Where compared with another copy, unresolved V genes explain less than half of these, and the others have no known cause. V and J calls and clone size follow that table, whereas D and trimming were derived from the DNA. Within this sample are 72,000 or so clones, with about 60% of them counted one time only. The ten largest clonotypes hold 3% to 3.5% of the sample.

In total, fewer than 750 healthy bone marrow donors made up the cohort. Cohort members were all nominally healthy when sampled, although unrecorded immune exposures were likely present. The donor was CMV seronegative and was included in the group of 352 seronegative cohort members. A peripheral blood sample was collected from each donor, and TCR beta sequencing was performed on peripheral blood mononuclear cells. Genomic DNA was extracted from the blood cell samples with the Qiagen DNeasy Blood Extraction Kit. The receptor chain draws on TRBV18 and TRBJ1-4, with the D gene uncertain. The specimen sequenced was PBMCs. This sequence was found in a woman aged 50 to 60 in good health and CMV-seronegative. The DNA sequence follows: TGTGCCAGCTCACAACGATCAGCGGCAAATGAAAAACTGTTTTTT. The resulting protein is CASSQRSAANEKLFF. The entire variable domain, with the stretches around the CDR3 drawn from the reference TRBV18 and TRBJ1-4 proteins, is NAGVMQNPRHLVRRRGQEARLRCSPMKGHSHVYWYRQLPEEGLKFMVYLQKENIIDESGMPKERFSAEFPKEGPSILRIQQVVRGDSAAYFCASSQRSAANEKLFFGSGTQLSVL.